This TCR beta chain was sequenced during a study of cytomegalovirus exposure and HLA in healthy donors. Study-level results: The classifier reportedly diagnosed cytomegalovirus status with high specificity and sensitivity. Reportedly, HLA-A and HLA-B alleles of most subjects were accurately predicted from TCR beta.

V lost 0 bases to trimming and J lost 4 bases, with 7 bases between them. The germline V gene has CDR1 GTSNPN and CDR2 SVGIG (reference sequence). The CDR3 sequence is 13 residues long. The study ran its PCR with 60 Vbeta and 13 Jbeta primers. Libraries were prepared by immunoSEQ multiplex PCR; TCRdb keeps only in-frame clonotypes and omits some of them. The sample includes about 230,000 clones, around 80% of them seen just once. Remarks on this clone: Antigen: not known. The same CDR3 also results from other DNA sequences found in this sample.

This receptor was obtained from a woman aged 55-69 years in good health and CMV-seropositive. V is TRBV30 and J is TRBJ1-5, with D tentatively TRBD1 (5 bases). What was sequenced was PBMCs. DNA for the CDR3: TGTGCCTGGAGTGTTAGGGGTAATCAGCCCCAGCATTTT. Protein product: CAWSVRGNQPQHF.